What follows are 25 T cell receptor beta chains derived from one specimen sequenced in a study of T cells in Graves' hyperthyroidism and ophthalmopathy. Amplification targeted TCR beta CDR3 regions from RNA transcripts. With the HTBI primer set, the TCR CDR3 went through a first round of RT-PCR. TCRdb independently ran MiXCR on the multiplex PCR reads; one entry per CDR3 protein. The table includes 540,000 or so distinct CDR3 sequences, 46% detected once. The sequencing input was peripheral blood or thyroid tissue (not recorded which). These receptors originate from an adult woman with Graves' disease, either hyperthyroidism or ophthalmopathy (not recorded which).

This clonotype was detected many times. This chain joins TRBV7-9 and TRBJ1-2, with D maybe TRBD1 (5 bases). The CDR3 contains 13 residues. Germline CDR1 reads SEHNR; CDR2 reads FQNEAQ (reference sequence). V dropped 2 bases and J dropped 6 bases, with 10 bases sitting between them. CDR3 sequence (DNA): TGTGCCAGCAGCTTACAGGGAGGTCATGGCTACACCTTC. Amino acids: CASSLQGGHGYTF.

The CDR3 DNA follows: TGCAGTGCTAGACTCGCCCCTCAGCATTTT. Protein product: CSARLAPQHF. V usage is TRBV20-1 and J usage is TRBJ1-5; D is unclear. V dropped 2 bases and J dropped 13 bases, with 9 bases sitting between them. Germline assignment: CDR1 DFQATT and CDR2 SNEGSKA (reference sequence). CDR3 length: 10 residues.

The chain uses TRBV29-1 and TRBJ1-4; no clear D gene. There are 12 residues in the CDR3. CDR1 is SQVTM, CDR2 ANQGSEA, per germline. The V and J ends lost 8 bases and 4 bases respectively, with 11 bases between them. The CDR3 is CSLTGNNEKLFF. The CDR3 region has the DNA TGCAGCTTAACGGGAAATAATGAAAAACTGTTTTTT. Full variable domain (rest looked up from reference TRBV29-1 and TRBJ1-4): SAVISQKPSRDICQRGTSLTIQCQVDSQVTMMFWYRQQPGQSLTLIATANQGSEATYESGFVIDKFPISRPNLTFSTLTVSNMSPEDSSIYLCSLTGNNEKLFFGSGTQLSVL.

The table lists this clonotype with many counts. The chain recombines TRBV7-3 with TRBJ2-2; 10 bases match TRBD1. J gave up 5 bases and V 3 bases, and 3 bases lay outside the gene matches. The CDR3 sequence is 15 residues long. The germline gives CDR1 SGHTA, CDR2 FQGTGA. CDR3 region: CASSLGQGKTGELFF. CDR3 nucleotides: TGTGCCAGCAGCTTGGGACAGGGGAAGACCGGGGAGCTGTTTTTT.

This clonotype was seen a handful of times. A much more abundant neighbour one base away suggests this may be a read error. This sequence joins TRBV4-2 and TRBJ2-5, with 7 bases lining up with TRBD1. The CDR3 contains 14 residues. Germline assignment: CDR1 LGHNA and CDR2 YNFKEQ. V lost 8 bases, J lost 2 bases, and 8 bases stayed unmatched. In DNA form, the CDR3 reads TGTGCCAGCGGCACCGAGGGGGCTCAAGAGACCCAGTACTTC. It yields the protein CASGTEGAQETQYF.

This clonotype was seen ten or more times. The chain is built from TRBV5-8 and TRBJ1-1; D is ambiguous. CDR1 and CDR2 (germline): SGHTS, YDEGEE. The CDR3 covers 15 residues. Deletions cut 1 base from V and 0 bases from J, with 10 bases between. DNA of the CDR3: TGTGCCAGCAGCTTGTTTCAGGTGCTGAACACTGAAGCTTTCTTT. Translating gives CASSLFQVLNTEAFF.

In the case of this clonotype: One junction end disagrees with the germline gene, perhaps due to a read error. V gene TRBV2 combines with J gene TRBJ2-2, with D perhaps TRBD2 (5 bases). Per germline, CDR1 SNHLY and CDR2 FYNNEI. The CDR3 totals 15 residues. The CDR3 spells CACSARTSNTGELFF. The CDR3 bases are TGTGCCTGCAGTGCCAGGACTTCGAACACCGGGGAGCTGTTTTTT.

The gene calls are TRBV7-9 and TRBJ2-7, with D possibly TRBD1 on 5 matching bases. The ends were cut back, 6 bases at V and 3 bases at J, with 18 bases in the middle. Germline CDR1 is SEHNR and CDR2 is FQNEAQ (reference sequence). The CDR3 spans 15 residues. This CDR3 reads CASSQSWGQYYEQYF. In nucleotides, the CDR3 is TGTGCCAGCAGTCAAAGTTGGGGCCAGTACTACGAGCAGTACTTC.

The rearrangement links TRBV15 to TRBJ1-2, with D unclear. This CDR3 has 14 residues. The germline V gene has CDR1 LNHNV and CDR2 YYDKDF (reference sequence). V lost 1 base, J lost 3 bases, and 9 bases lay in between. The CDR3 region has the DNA TGTGCCACCAGCAGAGTGGACCGGTACTATGGCTACACCTTC. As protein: CATSRVDRYYGYTF.

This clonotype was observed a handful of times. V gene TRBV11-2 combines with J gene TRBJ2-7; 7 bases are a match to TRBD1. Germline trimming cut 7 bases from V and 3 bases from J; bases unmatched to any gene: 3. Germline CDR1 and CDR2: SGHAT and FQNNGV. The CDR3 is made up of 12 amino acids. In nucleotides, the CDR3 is TGTGCCAGCACCACAGGGGACTACGAGCAGTACTTC. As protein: CASTTGDYEQYF.

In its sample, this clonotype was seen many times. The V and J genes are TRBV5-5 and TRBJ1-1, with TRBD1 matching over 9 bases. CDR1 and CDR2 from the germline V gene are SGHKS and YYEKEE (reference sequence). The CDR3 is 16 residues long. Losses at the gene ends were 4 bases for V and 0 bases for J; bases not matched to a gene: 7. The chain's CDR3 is CASSMRQGGLNTEAFF. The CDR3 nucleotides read TGTGCCAGCAGCATGCGACAGGGGGGACTGAACACTGAAGCTTTCTTT.

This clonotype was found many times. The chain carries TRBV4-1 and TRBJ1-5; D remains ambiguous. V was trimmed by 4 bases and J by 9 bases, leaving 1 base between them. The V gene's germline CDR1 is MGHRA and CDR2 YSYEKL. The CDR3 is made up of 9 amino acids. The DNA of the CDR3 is TGCGCCAGCAGCCGGCCCCAGCATTTT. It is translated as CASSRPQHF.

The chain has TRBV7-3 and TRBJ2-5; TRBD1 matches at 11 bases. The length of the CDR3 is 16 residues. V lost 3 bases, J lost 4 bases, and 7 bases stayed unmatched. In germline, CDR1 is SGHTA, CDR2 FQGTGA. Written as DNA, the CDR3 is TGTGCCAGCAGCTTTGTGGGGACAGGGGGAGTAGAGACCCAGTACTTC. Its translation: CASSFVGTGGVETQYF.

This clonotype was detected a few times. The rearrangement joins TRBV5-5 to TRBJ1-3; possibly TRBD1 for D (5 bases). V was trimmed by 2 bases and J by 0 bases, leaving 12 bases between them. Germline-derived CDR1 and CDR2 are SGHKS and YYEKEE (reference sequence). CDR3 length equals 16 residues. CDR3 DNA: TGTGCCAGCAGCTTTCTCAGGGCCAGCTCTGGAAACACCATATATTTT. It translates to CASSFLRASSGNTIYF.

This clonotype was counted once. CDR3 nucleotide sequence: TGTGCCAGCAGCTTAGAAGGGGGGGAACGGAGTTACGAGCAGTACTTC. Protein product: CASSLEGGERSYEQYF. J is TRBJ2-7 and V is TRBV11-2; TRBD2 might be the D (7 bases). The CDR3 runs 16 residues. CDR1 and CDR2 from the germline V gene are SGHAT and FQNNGV. V was cut by 0 bases and J by 4 bases, with 16 bases left in between.

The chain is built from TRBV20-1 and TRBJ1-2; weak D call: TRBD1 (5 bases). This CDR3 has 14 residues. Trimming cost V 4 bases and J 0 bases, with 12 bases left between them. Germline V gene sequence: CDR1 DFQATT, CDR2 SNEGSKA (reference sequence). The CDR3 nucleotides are TGCAGTGCTACAGGACATACCTCTAACTATGGCTACACCTTC. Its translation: CSATGHTSNYGYTF.

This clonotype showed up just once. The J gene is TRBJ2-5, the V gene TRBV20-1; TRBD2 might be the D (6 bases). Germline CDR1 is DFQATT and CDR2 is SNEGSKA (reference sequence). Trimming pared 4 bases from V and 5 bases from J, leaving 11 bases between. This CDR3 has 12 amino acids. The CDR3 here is CSATGLTETQYF. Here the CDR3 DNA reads TGCAGTGCTACGGGACTGACGGAGACCCAGTACTTC.

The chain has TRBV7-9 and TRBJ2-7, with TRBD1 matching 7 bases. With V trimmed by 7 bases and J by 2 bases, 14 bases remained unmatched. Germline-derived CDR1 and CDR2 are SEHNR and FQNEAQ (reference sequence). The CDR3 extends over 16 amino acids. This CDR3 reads CASTPIPGGATYEQYF. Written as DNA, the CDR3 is TGTGCCAGCACCCCGATCCCAGGGGGAGCAACCTACGAGCAGTACTTC.

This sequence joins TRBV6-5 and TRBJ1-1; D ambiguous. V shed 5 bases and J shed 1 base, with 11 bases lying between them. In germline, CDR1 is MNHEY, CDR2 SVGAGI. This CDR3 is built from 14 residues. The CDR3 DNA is TGTGCCAGCAGTGAAGCGACCCGGAACACTGAAGCTTTCTTT. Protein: CASSEATRNTEAFF.

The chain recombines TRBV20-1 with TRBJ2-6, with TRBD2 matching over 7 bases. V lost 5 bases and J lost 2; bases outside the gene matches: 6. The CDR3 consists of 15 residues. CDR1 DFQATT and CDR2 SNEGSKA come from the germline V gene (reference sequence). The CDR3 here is CSARGRGTGANVLTF. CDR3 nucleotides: TGCAGTGCTCGCGGGAGAGGGACTGGGGCCAACGTCCTGACTTTC.

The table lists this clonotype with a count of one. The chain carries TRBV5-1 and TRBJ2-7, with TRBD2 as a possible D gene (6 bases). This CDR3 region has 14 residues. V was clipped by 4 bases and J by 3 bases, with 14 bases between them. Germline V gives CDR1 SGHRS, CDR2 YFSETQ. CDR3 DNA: TGCGCCAGCAGCCCCCGCGCGGGGAACTACGAGCAGTACTTC. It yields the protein CASSPRAGNYEQYF.

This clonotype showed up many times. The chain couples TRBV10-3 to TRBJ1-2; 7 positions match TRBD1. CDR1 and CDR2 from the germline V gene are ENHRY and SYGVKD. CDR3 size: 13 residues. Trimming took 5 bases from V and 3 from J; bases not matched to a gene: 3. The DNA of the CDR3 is TGTGCCATCAGTCAGGGGGAGGACTATGGCTACACCTTC. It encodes CAISQGEDYGYTF.

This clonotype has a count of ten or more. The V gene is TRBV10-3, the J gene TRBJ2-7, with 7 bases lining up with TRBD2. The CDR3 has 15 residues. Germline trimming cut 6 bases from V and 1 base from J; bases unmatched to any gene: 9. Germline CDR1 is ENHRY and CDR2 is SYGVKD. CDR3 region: CAISGNIAGSYEQYF. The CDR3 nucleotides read TGTGCCATCAGCGGCAACATAGCGGGTTCCTACGAGCAGTACTTC.

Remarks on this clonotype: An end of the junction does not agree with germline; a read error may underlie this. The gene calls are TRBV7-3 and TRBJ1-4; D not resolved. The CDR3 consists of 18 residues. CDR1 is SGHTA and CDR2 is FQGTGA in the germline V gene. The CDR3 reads CASSTQDGLRATNERLFF. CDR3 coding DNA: TGTGCCAGCAGTACCCAGGACGGACTTAGAGCAACTAATGAAAGACTGTTTTTT.

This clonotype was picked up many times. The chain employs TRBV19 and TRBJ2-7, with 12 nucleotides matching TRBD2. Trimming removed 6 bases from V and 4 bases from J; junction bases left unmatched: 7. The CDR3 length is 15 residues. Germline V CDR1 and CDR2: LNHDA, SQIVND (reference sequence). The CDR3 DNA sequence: TGTGCCAGTAGACAAGGACTAGCGGGAAGTTACGAGCAGTACTTC. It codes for CASRQGLAGSYEQYF.